The clone carrying this T cell receptor beta chain was picked up a small number of times. The data belong to a study of cytomegalovirus exposure and HLA in healthy donors. Profiling relied on immunoSEQ multiplex PCR, and the TCRdb table lists in-frame clones only, not all of them. The sample includes 120,000 or so clones, about 88% of them seen just once. Trimming at V came to 2 bases and at J to 6 bases, leaving 11 bases not matched to a gene. The germline V gene has CDR1 SGDLS and CDR2 YYNGEE. The CDR3 totals 16 residues. V is TRBV9 and J is TRBJ2-1; the match to TRBD1 covers 7 bases. This TCR came from a woman in her late teens or twenties in good health and CMV-seronegative. Sequences were obtained from PBMCs. This chain's CDR3 is CASSVPGTASSNEQFF. The CDR3 nucleotides read TGTGCCAGCAGCGTCCCCGGGACAGCTTCTTCCAATGAGCAGTTCTTC.